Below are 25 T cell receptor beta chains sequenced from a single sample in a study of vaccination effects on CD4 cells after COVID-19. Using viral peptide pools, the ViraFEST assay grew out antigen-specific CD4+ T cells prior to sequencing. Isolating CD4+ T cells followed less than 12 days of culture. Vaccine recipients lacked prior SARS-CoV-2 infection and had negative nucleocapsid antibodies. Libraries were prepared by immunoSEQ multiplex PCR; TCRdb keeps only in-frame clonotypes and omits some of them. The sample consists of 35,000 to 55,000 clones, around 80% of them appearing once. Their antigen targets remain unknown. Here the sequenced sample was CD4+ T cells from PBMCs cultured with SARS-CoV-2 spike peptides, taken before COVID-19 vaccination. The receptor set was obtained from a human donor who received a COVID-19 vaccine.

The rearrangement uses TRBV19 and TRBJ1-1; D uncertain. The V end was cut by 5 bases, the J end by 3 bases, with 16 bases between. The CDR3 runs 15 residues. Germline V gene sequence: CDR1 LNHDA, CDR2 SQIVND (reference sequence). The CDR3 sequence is CASSVRLRGYTEAFF. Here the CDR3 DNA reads TGTGCCAGTAGTGTAAGACTCCGAGGGTACACTGAAGCTTTCTTT.

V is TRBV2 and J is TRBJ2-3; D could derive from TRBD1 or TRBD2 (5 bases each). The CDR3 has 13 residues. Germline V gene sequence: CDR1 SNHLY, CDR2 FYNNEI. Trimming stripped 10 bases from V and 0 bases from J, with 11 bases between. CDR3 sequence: CATQRDSTDTQYF. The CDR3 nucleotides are TGTGCCACCCAAAGGGACAGCACAGATACGCAGTATTTT.

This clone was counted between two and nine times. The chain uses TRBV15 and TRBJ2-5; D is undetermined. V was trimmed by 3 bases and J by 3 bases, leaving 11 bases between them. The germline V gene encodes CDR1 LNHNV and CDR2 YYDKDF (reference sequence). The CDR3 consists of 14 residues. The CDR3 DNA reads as TGTGCCACCAGCAGTCGTCGGACGGAAGAGACCCAGTACTTC. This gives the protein CATSSRRTEETQYF.

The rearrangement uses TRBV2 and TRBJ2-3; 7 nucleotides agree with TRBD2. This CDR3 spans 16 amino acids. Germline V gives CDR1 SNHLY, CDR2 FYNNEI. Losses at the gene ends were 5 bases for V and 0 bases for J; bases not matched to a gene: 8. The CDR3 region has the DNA TGTGCCAGCAGTCGACTAGCCGCCCAAAGCACAGATACGCAGTATTTT. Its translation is CASSRLAAQSTDTQYF.

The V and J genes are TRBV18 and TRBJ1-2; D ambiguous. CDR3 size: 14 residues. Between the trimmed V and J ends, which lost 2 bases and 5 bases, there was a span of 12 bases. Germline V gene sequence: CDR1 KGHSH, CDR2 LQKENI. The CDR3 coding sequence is TGTGCCAGCTCACCAGCCAGTCAGACTTATGGCTACACCTTC. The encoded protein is CASSPASQTYGYTF.

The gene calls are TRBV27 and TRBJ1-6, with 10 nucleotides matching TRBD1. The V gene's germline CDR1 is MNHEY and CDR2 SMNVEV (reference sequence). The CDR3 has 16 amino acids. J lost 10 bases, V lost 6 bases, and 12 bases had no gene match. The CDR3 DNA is TGTGCCAGCAGCCGGGGGGACAGGGGTTACCAGTCACCCCTCCACTTT. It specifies CASSRGDRGYQSPLHF.

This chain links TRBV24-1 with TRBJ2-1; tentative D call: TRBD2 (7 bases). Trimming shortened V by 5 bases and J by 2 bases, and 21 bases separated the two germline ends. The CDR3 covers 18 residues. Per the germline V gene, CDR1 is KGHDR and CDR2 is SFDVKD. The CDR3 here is CATSGIIGEGDTYNEQFF. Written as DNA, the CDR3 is TGTGCCACCAGTGGGATCATCGGGGAGGGGGACACCTACAATGAGCAGTTCTTC.

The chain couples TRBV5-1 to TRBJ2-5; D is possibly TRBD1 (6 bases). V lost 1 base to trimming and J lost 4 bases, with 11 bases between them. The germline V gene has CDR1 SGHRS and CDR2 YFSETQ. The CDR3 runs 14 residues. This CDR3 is CASSLTGKGETQYF. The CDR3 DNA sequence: TGCGCCAGCAGCTTGACAGGGAAAGGAGAGACCCAGTACTTC. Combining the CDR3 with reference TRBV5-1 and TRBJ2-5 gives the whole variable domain KAGVTQTPRYLIKTRGQQVTLSCSPISGHRSVSWYQQTPGQGLQFLFEYFSETQRNKGNFPGRFSGRQFSNSRSEMNVSTLELGDSALYLCASSLTGKGETQYFGPGTRLLVL.

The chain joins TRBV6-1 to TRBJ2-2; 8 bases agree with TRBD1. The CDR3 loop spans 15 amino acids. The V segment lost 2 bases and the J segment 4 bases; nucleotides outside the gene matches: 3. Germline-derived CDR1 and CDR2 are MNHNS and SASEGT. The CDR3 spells CASSEMGQVTGELFF. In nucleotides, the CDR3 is TGTGCCAGCAGTGAAATGGGACAGGTCACCGGGGAGCTGTTTTTT.

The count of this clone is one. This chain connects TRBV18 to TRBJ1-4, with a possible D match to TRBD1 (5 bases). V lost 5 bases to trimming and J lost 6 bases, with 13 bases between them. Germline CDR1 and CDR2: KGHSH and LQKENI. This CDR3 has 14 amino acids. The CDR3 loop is CASSRGIGDEKLFF. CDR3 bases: TGTGCCAGCTCAAGAGGCATAGGGGATGAAAAACTGTTTTTT. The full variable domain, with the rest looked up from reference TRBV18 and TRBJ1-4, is NAGVMQNPRHLVRRRGQEARLRCSPMKGHSHVYWYRQLPEEGLKFMVYLQKENIIDESGMPKERFSAEFPKEGPSILRIQQVVRGDSAAYFCASSRGIGDEKLFFGSGTQLSVL.

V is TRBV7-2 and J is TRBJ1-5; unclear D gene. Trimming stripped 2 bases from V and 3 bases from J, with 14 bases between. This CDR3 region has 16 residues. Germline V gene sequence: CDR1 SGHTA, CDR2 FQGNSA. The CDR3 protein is CASSLFAEMLNQPQHF. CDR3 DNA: TGTGCCAGCAGCTTATTTGCCGAAATGCTCAATCAGCCCCAGCATTTT.

CDR3 DNA: TGCGCCAGCAGTCATGGGCTAGCTCAAACAGATACGCAGTATTTT. This gives the protein CASSHGLAQTDTQYF. This chain connects TRBV23-1 to TRBJ2-3; perhaps TRBD2 as D (5 bases). TRBV23-1 is an open reading frame whose function is uncertain. This CDR3 has 15 residues. V was clipped by 3 bases and J by 3 bases, with 13 bases between them.

CDR3 DNA sequence: TGTGCCACCAGTGATTTGAAAGGAGGGGGTTCGGACGAGACCCAGTACTTC. Amino acid sequence: CATSDLKGGGSDETQYF. The chain has TRBV24-1 and TRBJ2-5; perhaps D is TRBD1 or TRBD2 (6 bases each). The germline V and J ends were trimmed by 0 bases and 5 bases, with 18 bases remaining between them. Per the germline V gene, CDR1 is KGHDR and CDR2 is SFDVKD. The CDR3 is 17 amino acids.

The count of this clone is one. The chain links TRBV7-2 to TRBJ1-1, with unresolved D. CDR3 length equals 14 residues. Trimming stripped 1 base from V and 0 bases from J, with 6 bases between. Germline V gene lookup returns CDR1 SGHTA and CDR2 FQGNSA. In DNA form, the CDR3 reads TGTGCCAGCAGCTTAGGACGGTTGAACACTGAAGCTTTCTTT. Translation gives CASSLGRLNTEAFF.

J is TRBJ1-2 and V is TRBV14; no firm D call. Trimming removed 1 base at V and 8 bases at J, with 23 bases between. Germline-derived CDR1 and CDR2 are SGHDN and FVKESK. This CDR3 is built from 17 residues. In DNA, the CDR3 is TGTGCCAGCAGCCAAGGGCAAGGAAGGGTGGTTATTGGCGGCTACACCTTC. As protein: CASSQGQGRVVIGGYTF.

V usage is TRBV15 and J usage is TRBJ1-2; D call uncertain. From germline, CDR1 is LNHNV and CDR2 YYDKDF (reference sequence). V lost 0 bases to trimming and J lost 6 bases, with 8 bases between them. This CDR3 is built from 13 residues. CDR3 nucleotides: TGTGCCACCAGCAGAGATGTAAGGAATGGCTACACCTTC. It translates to CATSRDVRNGYTF.

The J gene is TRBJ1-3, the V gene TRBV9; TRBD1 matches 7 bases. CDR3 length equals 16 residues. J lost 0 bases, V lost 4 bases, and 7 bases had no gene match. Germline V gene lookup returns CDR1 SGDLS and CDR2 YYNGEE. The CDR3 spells CASSPHRGGSGNTIYF. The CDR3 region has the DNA TGTGCCAGCAGCCCCCACAGGGGCGGCTCTGGAAACACCATATATTTT.

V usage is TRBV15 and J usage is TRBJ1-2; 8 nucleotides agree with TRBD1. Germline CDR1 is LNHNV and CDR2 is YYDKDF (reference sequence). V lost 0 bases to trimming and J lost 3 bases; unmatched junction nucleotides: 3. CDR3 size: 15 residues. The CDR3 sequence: CATSRELTGDYGYTF. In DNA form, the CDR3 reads TGTGCCACCAGCAGAGAATTGACAGGGGACTATGGCTACACCTTC.

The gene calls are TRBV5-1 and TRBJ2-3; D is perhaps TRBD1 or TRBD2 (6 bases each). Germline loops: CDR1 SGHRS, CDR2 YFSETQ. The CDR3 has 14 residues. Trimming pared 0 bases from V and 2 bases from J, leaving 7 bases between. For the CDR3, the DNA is TGCGCCAGCAGCTTGGGGGGGGCCACAGATACGCAGTATTTT. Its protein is CASSLGGATDTQYF.

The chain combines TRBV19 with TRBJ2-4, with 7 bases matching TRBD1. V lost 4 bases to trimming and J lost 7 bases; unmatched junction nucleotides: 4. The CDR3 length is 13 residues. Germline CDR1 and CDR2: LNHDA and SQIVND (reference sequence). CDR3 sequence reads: CASSTQQGNIQYF. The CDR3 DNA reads TGTGCCAGTAGTACGCAACAGGGGAACATTCAGTACTTC.

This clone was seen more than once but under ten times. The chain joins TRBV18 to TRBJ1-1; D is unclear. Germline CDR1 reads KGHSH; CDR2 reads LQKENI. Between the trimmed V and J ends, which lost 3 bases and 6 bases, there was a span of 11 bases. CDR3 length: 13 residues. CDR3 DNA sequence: TGTGCCAGCTCACCGACTGGGAATGCTGAAGCTTTCTTT. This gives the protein CASSPTGNAEAFF.

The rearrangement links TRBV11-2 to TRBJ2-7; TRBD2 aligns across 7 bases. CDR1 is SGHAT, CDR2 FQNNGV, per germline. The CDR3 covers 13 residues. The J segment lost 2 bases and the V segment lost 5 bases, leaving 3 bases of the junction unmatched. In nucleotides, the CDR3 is TGTGCCAGCAGCCGCGGACTAGCCTACGAGCAGTACGTC. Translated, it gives CASSRGLAYEQYV.

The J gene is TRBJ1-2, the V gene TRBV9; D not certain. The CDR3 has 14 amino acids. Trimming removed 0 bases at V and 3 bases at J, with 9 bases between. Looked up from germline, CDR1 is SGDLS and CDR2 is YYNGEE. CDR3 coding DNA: TGTGCCAGCAGCGTAGCTGGGATTGACTATGGCTACACCTTC. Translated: CASSVAGIDYGYTF.

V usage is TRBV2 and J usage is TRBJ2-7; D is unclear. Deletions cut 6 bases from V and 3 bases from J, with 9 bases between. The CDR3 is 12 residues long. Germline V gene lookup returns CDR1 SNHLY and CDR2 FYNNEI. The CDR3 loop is CASRRQGYEQYV. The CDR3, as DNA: TGTGCCAGCAGGCGACAAGGCTACGAGCAGTACGTC.

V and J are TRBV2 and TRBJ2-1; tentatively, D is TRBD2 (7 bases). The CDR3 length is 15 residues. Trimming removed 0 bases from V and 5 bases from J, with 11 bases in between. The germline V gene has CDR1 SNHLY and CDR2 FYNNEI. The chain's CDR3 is CASSEAGGPNNEQFF. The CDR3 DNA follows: TGTGCCAGCAGTGAAGCGGGGGGGCCGAACAATGAGCAGTTCTTC.